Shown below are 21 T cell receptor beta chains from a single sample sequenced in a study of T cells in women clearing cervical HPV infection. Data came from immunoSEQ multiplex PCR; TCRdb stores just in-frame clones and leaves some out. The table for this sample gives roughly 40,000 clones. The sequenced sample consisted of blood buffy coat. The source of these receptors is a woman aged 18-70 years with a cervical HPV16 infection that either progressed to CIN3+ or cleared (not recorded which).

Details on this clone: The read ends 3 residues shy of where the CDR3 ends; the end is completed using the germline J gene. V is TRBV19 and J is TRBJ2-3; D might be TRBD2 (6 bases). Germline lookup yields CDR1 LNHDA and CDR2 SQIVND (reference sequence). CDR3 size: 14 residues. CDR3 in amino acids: CASSPRFSGETQYF. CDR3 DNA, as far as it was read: TGTGCCAGTAGTCCCCGATTTTCGGGGGAGACG. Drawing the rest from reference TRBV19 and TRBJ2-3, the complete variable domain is DGGITQSPKYLFRKEGQNVTLSCEQNLNHDAMYWYRQDPGQGLRLIYYSQIVNDFQKGDIAEGYSVSREKKESFPLTVTSAQKNPTAFYLCASSPRFSGETQYFGPGTRLTVL.

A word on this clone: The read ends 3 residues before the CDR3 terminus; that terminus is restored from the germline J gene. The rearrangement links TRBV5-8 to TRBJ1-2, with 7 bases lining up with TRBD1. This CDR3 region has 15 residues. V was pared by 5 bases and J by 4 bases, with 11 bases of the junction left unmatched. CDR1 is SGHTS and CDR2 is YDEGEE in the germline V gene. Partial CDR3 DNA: TGTGCCAGCAGGCAGACAGGGACGTCGCCCTATGGC. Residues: CASRQTGTSPYG. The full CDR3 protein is CASRQTGTSPYGYTF.

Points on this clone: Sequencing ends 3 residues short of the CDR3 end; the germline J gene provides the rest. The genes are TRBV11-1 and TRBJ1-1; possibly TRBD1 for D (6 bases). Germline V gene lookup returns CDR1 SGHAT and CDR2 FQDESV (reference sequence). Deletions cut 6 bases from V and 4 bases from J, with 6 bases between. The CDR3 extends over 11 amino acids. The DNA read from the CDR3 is TGTGCCAGCAGAGGGGGCACTGAA. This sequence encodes CASRGGTE. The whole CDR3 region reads CASRGGTEAFF. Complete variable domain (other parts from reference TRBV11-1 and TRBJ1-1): EAEVAQSPRYKITEKSQAVAFWCDPISGHATLYWYRQILGQGPELLVQFQDESVVDDSQLPKDRFSAERLKGVDSTLKIQPAELGDSAMYLCASRGGTEAFFGQGTRLTVV.

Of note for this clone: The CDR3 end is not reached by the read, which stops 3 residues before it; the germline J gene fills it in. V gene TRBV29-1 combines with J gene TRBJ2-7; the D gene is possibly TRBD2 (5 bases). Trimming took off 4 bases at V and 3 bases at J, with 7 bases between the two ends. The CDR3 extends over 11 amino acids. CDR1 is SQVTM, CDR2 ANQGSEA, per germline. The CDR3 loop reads CSVGRGYEQYF. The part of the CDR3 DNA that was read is TGCAGCGTTGGACGGGGCTACGAG.

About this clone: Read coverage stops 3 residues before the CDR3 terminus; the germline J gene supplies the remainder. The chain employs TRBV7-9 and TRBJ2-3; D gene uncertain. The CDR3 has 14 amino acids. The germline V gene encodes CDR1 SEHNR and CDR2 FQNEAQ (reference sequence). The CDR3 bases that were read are TGTGCCAGCAGTCTCTACAGTCTCCAAGAGACG. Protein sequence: CASSLYSLQET. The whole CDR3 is CASSLYSLQETQYF.

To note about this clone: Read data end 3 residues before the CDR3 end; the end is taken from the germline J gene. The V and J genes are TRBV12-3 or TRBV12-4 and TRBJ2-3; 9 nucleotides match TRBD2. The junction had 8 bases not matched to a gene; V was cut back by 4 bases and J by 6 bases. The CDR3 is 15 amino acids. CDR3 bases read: TGTGCCAGCAGTTCACAGACTAGCGGCAGTGATACG. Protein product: CASSSQTSGSDT. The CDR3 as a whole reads CASSSQTSGSDTQYF.

CDR3 sequence reads: CASRVGDSVGEQYF. CDR3 DNA, as far as it was read: TGTGCCAGCAGGGTCGGGGACAGCGTTGGCGAG. The genes are TRBV2 and TRBJ2-7; 7 positions match TRBD1. From the germline J gene comes the end of the CDR3, since the read stops 3 residues before it. CDR1 is SNHLY, CDR2 FYNNEI, per germline. This CDR3 has 14 amino acids. The J segment lost 6 bases and the V segment lost 6 bases, leaving 11 bases of the junction unmatched.

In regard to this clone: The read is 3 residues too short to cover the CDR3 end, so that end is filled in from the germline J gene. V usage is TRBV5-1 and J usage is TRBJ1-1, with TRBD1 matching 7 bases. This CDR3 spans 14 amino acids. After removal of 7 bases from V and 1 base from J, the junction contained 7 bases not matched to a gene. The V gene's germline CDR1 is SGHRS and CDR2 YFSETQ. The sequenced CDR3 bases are TGCGCCAGCGGAGCCGGGACAGCGAACACTGAA. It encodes CASGAGTANTE. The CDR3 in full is CASGAGTANTEAFF. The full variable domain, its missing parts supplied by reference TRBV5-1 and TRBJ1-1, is KAGVTQTPRYLIKTRGQQVTLSCSPISGHRSVSWYQQTPGQGLQFLFEYFSETQRNKGNFPGRFSGRQFSNSRSEMNVSTLELGDSALYLCASGAGTANTEAFFGQGTRLTVV.

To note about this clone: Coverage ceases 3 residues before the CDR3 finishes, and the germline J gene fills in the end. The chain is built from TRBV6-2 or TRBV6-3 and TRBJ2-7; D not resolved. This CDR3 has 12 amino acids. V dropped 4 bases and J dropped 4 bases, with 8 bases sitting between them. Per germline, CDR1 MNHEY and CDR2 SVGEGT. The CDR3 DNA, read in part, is TGTGCCAGCAGTTCCCGTCGGTACGAG. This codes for CASSSRRYE. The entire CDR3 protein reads CASSSRRYEQYF.

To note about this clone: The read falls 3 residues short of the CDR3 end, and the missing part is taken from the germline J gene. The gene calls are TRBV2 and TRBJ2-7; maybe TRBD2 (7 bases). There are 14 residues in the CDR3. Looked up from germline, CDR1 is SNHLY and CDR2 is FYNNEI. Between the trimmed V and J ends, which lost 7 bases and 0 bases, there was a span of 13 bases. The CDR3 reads CASNEGGHSYEQYF. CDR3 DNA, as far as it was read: TGTGCCAGCAATGAGGGGGGGCACTCCTACGAG.

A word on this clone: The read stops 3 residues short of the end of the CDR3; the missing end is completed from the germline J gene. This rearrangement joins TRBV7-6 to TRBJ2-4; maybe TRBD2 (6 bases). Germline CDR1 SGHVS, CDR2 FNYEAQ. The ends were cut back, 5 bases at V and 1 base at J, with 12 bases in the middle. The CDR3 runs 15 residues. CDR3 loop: CASSLSSGAKNIQYF. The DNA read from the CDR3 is TGTGCCAGCAGCCTGAGCAGCGGGGCCAAAAACATT.

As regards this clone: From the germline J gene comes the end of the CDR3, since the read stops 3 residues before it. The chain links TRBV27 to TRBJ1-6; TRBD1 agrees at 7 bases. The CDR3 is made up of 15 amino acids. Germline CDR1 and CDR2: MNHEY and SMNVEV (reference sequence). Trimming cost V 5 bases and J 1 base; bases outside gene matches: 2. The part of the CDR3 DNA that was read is TGTGCCAGCAGTAGACAGGGATCCTATAATTCACCC. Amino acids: CASSRQGSYNSP. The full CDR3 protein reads CASSRQGSYNSPLHF.

The CDR3 sequence: CASRRVTGELFF. The CDR3 DNA, read in part, is TGTGCCTCACGTAGGGTCACCGGGGAG. The rearrangement joins TRBV30 to TRBJ2-2; D remains unclear. The observed sequence ends 3 residues before the CDR3 terminus, with the missing tail filled in from the germline J gene. The CDR3 has 12 amino acids. Germline assignment: CDR1 GTSNPN and CDR2 SVGIG (reference sequence). With 7 bases removed from V and 4 bases from J, the gap between germline ends came to 10 bases.

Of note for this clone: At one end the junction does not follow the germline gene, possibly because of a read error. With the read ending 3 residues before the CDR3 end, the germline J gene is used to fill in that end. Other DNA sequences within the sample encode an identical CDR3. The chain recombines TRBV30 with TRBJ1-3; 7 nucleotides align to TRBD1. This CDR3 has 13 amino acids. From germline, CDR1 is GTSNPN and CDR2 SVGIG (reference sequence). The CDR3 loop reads CAHARGQLNTIYF. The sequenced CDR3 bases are TGTGCCCACGCGAGGGGGCAATTGAACACG.

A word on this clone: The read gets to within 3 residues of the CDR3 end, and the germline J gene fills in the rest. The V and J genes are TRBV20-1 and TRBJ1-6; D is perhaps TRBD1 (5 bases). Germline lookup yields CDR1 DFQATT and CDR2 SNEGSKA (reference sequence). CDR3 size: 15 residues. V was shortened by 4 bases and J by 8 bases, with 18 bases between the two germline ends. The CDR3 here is CSAKPPGLLDSPLHF. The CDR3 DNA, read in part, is TGCAGTGCTAAACCTCCGGGACTGTTGGATTCACCC.

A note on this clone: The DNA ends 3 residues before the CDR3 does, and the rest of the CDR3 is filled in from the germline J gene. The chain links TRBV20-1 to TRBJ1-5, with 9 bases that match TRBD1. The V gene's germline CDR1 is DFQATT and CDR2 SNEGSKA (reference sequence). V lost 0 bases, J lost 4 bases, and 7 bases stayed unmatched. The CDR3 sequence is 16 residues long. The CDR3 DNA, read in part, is TGCAGTGCTAGAGATCCCCGGGGACAGGGTAATCAGCCC. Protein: CSARDPRGQGNQP. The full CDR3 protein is CSARDPRGQGNQPQHF.

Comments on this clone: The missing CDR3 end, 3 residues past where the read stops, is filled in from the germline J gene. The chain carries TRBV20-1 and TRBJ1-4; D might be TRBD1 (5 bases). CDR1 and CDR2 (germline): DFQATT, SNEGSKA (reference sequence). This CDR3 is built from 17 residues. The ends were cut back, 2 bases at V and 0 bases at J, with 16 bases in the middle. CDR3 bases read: TGCAGTGCTAGATCGTCCGTGGGGCAAACAACTAATGAAAAA. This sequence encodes CSARSSVGQTTNEK. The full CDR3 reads CSARSSVGQTTNEKLFF.

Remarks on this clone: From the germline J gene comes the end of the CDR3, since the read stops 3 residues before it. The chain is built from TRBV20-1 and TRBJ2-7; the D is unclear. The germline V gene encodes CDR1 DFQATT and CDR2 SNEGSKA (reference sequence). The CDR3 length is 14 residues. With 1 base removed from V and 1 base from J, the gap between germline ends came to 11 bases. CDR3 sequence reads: CSARARSSSYEQYF. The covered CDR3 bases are TGCAGTGCTAGAGCGAGATCTAGTTCCTACGAG.

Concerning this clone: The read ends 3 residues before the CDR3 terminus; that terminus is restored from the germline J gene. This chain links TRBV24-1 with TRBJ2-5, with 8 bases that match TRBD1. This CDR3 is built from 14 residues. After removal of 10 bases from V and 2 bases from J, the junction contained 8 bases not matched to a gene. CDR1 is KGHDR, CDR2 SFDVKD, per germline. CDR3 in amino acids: CATSTGALQETQYF. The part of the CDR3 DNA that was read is TGTGCCACTTCGACAGGGGCCTTACAAGAGACC.

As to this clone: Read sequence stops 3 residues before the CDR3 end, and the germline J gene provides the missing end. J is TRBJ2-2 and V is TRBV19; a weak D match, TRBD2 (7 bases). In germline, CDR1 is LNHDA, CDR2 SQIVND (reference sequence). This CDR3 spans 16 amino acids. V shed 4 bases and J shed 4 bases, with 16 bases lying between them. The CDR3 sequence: CASSTGSGEGTGELFF. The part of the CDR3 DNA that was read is TGTGCCAGTAGTACTGGTTCAGGGGAGGGCACCGGGGAG.

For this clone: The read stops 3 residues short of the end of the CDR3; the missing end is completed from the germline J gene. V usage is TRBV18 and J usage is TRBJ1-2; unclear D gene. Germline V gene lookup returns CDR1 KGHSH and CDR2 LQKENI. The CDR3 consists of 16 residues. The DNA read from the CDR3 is TGTGCCAGCTCCCGACATGGCGCATCCGCCACAGATACC. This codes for CASSRHGASATDT. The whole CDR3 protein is CASSRHGASATDTYTF. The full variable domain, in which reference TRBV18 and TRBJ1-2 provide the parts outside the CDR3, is NAGVMQNPRHLVRRRGQEARLRCSPMKGHSHVYWYRQLPEEGLKFMVYLQKENIIDESGMPKERFSAEFPKEGPSILRIQQVVRGDSAAYFCASSRHGASATDTYTFGSGTRLTVV.